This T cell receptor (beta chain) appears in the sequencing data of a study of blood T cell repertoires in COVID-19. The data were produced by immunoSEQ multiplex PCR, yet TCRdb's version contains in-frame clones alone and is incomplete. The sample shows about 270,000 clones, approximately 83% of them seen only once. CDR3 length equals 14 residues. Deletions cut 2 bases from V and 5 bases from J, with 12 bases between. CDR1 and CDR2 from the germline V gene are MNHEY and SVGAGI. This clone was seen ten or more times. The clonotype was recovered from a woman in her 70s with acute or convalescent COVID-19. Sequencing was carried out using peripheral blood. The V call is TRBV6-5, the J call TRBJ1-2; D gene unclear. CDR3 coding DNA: TGTGCCAGCAGTTACAAATCGGGCGGGTATGGCTACACCTTC. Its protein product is CASSYKSGGYGYTF.